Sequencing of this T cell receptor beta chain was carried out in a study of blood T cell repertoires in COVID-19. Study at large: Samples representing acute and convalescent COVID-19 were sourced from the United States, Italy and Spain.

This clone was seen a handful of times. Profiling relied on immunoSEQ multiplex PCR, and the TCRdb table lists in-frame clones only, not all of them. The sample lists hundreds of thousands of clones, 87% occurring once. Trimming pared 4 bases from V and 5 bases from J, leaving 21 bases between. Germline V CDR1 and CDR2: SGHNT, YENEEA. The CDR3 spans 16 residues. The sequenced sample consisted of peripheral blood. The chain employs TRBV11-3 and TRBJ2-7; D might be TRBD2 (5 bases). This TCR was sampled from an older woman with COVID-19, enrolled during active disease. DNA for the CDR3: TGTGCCAGCAGCTCGGGTCGGGAACCCTCCAAGCACGAGCAGTACTTC. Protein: CASSSGREPSKHEQYF. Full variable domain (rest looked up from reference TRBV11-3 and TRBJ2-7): EAGVVQSPRYKIIEKKQPVAFWCNPISGHNTLYWYLQNLGQGPELLIRYENEEAVDDSQLPKDRFSAERLKGVDSTLKIQPAELGDSAVYLCASSSGREPSKHEQYFGPGTRLTVT.